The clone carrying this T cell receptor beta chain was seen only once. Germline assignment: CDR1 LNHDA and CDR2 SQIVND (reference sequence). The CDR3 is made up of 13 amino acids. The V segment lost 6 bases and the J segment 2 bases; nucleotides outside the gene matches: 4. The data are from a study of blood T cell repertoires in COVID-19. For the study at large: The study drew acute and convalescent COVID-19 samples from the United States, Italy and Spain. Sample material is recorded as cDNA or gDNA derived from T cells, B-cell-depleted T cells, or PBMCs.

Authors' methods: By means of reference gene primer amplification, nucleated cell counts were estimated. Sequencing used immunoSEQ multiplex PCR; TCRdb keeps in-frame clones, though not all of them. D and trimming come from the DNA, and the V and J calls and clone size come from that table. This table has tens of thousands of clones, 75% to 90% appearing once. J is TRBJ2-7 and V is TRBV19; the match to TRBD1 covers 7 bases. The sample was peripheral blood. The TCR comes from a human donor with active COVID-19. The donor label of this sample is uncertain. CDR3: CASRRQGPYEQYF. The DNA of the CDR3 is TGTGCCAGTAGGCGACAGGGCCCCTACGAGCAGTACTTC.